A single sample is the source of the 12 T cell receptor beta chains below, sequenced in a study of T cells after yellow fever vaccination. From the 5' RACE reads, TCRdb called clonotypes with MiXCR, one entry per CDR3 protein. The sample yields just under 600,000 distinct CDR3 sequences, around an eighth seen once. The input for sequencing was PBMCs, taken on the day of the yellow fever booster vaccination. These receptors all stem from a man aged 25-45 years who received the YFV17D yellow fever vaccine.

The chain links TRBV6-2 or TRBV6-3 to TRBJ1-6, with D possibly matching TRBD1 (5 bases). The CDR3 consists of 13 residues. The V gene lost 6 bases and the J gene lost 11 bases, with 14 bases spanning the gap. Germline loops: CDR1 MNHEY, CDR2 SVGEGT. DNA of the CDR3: TGTGCCAGCAGGACAGCCACGGGGGCACCCCTCCACTTT. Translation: CASRTATGAPLHF.

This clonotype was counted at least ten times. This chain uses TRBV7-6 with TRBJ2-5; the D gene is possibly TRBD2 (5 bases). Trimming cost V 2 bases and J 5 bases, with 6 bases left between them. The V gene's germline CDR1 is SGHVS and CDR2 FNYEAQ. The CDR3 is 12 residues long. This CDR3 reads CASSLRRETQYF. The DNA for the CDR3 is TGTGCCAGCAGCTTAAGGAGGGAGACCCAGTACTTC.

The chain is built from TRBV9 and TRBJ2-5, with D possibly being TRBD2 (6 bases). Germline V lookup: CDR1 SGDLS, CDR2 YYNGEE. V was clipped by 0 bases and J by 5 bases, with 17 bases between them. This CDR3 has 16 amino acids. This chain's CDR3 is CASSVDTGGAGETQYF. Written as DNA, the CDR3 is TGTGCCAGCAGCGTAGACACTGGTGGTGCGGGGGAGACCCAGTACTTC.

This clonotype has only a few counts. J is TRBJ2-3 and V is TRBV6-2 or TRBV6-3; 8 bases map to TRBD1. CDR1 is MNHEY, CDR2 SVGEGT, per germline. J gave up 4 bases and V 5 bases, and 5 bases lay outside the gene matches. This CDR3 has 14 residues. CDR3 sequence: CASSGQGGPDTQYF. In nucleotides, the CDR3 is TGTGCCAGCAGTGGACAGGGAGGTCCAGATACGCAGTATTTT.

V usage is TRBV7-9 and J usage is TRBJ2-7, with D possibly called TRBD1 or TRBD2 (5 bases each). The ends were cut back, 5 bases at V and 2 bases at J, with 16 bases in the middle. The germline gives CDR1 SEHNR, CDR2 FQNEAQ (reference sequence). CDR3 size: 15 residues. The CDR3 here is CASSGNWDGTYEQYF. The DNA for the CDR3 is TGTGCCAGCAGCGGTAACTGGGACGGAACCTACGAGCAGTACTTC.

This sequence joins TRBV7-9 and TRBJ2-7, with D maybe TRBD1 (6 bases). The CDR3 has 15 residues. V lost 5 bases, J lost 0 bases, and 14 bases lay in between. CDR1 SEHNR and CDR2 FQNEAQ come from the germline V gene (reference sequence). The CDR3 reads CASSPTGAGSYEQYF. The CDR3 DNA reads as TGTGCCAGCAGCCCGACAGGAGCTGGCTCCTACGAGCAGTACTTC.

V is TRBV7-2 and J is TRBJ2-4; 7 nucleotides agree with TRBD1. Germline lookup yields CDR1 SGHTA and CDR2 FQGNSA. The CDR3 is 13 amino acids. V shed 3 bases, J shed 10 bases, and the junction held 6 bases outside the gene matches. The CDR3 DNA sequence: TGTGCCAGCAGCTTCGACAGGGAGAGTATTCAGTACTTC. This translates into CASSFDRESIQYF.

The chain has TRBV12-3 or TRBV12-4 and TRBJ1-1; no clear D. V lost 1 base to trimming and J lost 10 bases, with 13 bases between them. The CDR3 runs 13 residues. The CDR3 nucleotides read TGTGCCAGCAGTTTAGAGGCTCGGGGAGGAGCTTTCTTT. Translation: CASSLEARGGAFF.

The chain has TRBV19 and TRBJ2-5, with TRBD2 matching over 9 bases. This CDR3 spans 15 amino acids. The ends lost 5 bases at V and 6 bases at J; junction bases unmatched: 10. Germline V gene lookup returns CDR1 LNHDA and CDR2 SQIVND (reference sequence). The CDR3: CASSHAGTSSQTQYF. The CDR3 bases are TGTGCCAGTAGTCACGCCGGGACTAGCAGCCAGACCCAGTACTTC. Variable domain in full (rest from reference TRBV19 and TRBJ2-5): DGGITQSPKYLFRKEGQNVTLSCEQNLNHDAMYWYRQDPGQGLRLIYYSQIVNDFQKGDIAEGYSVSREKKESFPLTVTSAQKNPTAFYLCASSHAGTSSQTQYFGPGTRLLVL.

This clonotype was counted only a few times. The DNA for the CDR3 is TGTGCCAGCAGCTTAGCGGGCCGACAGTCGGTTTGGGAAAAACTGTTTTTT. Its translation is CASSLAGRQSVWEKLFF. The chain has TRBV7-8 and TRBJ1-4; a possible D gene is TRBD1 (5 bases). CDR1 is SGHVS and CDR2 is FQNEAQ in the germline V gene. The CDR3 spans 17 residues. V was cut by 0 bases and J by 8 bases, with 19 bases left in between.

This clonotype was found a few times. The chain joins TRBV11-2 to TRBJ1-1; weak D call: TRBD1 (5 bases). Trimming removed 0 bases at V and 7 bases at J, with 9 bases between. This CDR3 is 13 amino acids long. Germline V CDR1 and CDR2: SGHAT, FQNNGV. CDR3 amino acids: CASSLDGGGEAFF. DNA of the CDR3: TGTGCCAGCAGCTTAGATGGGGGAGGTGAAGCTTTCTTT.

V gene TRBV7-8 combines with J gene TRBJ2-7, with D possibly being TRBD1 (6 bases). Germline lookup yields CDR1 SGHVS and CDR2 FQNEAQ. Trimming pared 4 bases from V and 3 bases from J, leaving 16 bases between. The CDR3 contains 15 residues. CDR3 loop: CASSSNRVGHYEQYF. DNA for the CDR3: TGTGCCAGCAGCTCCAACAGGGTGGGGCACTACGAGCAGTACTTC.